This T cell receptor (beta chain) was obtained from a study of beta chain features in type 1 diabetes. Study-wide findings and caveats: In the patient group, naive, central memory and Treg TCRB repertoires seemed more alike than in the healthy donor group. Cells expressing TCR highly could be over-represented by cDNA sequencing.

The CDR3 spans 16 residues. Germline V gene sequence: CDR1 SGHDN, CDR2 FVKESK. V was pared by 1 base and J by 8 bases, with 8 bases of the junction left unmatched. Of the isolated RNA, all was reverse transcribed, and so the sequenced material was expressed TCRB transcripts. Measured with immunoSEQ multiplex PCR; TCRdb has only the in-frame clones, and not every one. The table shows approximately 140,000 clones, with roughly 53% occurring only once. For this clone: Its antigen is not known.

Donors underwent one heparinised blood draw, 95 to 150 mL on average. Staining for CD45RO/CCR7/CD25/CD127/CD95/CD27 allowed sorting of CD4+ naive, central memory, regulatory and stem cell-like memory cells. This receptor was identified in a young man in good health. V is TRBV14 and J is TRBJ1-2; TRBD1 matches 12 bases. Source material: Tregs from blood. The CDR3 region has the DNA TGTGCCAGCAGCCAAGCACCGGGACAGGGGGCCTTCGGCTACACCTTC. It translates to CASSQAPGQGAFGYTF.